These 32 T cell receptor beta chains originate from one sample sequenced in a study of shared T cell receptors in the human thymus. Sequencing used immunoSEQ multiplex PCR; TCRdb keeps in-frame clones, though not all of them. The sample shows some 720,000 clones, roughly 88% of them seen only once. These same records also appear under a second study, on human thymus T cells.

The sequencing sample was made of thymocytes. The receptors stem from a boy under two years old with a congenital heart defect.

J is TRBJ2-1 and V is TRBV19; TRBD2 aligns across 10 bases. This CDR3 has 17 amino acids. Per germline, CDR1 LNHDA and CDR2 SQIVND (reference sequence). Trimming removed 1 base from V and 5 bases from J; junction bases left unmatched: 8. The DNA for the CDR3 is TGTGCCAGTAGTATAGGGTCAGCGGGAGGGCCGGACAATGAGCAGTTCTTC. This encodes CASSIGSAGGPDNEQFF.

The genes are TRBV7-2 and TRBJ2-7, with 12 bases aligning to TRBD2. Germline V gives CDR1 SGHTA, CDR2 FQGNSA. The CDR3 has 15 residues. V shed 5 bases, J shed 3 bases, and the junction held 5 bases outside the gene matches. CDR3 bases: TGTGCCAGCAGCCCCGGGACTAGCGGGTGCTACGAGCAGTACTTC. This translates into CASSPGTSGCYEQYF.

The V gene is TRBV7-8, the J gene TRBJ1-4, with D possibly matching TRBD1 (5 bases). The CDR3 sequence is 14 residues long. Between the trimmed V and J ends, which lost 2 bases and 7 bases, there was a span of 11 bases. CDR1 SGHVS and CDR2 FQNEAQ come from the germline V gene. This CDR3 is CASSLRQGGEKLFF. Written as DNA, the CDR3 is TGTGCCAGCAGCTTACGGCAGGGCGGTGAAAAACTGTTTTTT.

This chain links TRBV7-9 with TRBJ2-1; D gene uncertain. The CDR3 extends over 11 amino acids. Germline CDR1 is SEHNR and CDR2 is FQNEAQ (reference sequence). V gave up 9 bases and J gave up 7 bases, with 10 bases separating them. The CDR3 here is CASRARNEQFF. The CDR3 DNA reads as TGTGCCAGTCGTGCGAGGAATGAGCAGTTCTTC.

This sequence joins TRBV29-1 and TRBJ1-1; weak D call: TRBD1 (6 bases). V was clipped by 4 bases and J by 3 bases, with 9 bases between them. This CDR3 has 12 residues. Germline loops: CDR1 SQVTM, CDR2 ANQGSEA. Here the CDR3 reads CSVVAGDTEAFF. CDR3 coding DNA: TGCAGCGTTGTAGCAGGGGACACTGAAGCTTTCTTT.

The gene calls are TRBV5-1 and TRBJ2-5, with TRBD2 matching 7 bases. Germline V CDR1 and CDR2: SGHRS, YFSETQ. There are 19 residues in the CDR3. The J segment lost 2 bases and the V segment lost 0 bases, leaving 16 bases of the junction unmatched. The CDR3 sequence is CASSLEGPGRGDDQETQYF. The CDR3 nucleotides read TGCGCCAGCAGCTTGGAGGGCCCAGGGAGGGGTGACGATCAAGAGACCCAGTACTTC.

This chain links TRBV15 with TRBJ1-2; 7 bases fit TRBD1. Germline-derived CDR1 and CDR2 are LNHNV and YYDKDF (reference sequence). V lost 0 bases, J lost 4 bases, and 5 bases stayed unmatched. The CDR3 is 15 residues long. CDR3 amino acids: CATSREGAGGYGYTF. CDR3 DNA: TGTGCCACCAGCAGAGAGGGGGCAGGGGGCTATGGCTACACCTTC.

CDR3 DNA: TGTGCCAGCAGCCAAGGGTCCACAAGCGCCCCCCCGGAGGCCTACAATGAGCAGTTCTTC. Protein product: CASSQGSTSAPPEAYNEQFF. V gene TRBV4-2 combines with J gene TRBJ2-1; D is possibly TRBD2 (5 bases). The CDR3 runs to 20 residues. Germline loops: CDR1 LGHNA, CDR2 YNFKEQ. V lost 1 base and J lost 2, with 24 bases in between.

The chain links TRBV10-3 to TRBJ2-3, with 9 bases matching TRBD2. Looked up from germline, CDR1 is ENHRY and CDR2 is SYGVKD. This CDR3 comprises 15 residues. Unmatched junction bases numbered 6, after V lost 4 bases and J lost 4 bases. CDR3 DNA: TGTGCCATCAGTGTAGATAGCGGGAGCCCAGATACGCAGTATTTT. Its translation: CAISVDSGSPDTQYF.

The chain recombines TRBV19 with TRBJ2-1; 9 bases agree with TRBD2. The trim removed 7 bases at V and 8 bases at J, leaving 15 bases unmatched. The CDR3 has 16 residues. Germline assignment: CDR1 LNHDA and CDR2 SQIVND (reference sequence). CDR3: CASKGGIAGAFYEQFF. Here the CDR3 DNA reads TGTGCCAGTAAGGGGGGGATAGCGGGAGCCTTCTATGAGCAGTTCTTC.

The V call is TRBV4-2, the J call TRBJ2-1; TRBD2 matches 9 bases. The CDR3 sequence is 19 residues long. Trimming at V came to 0 bases and at J to 2 bases, leaving 11 bases not matched to a gene. Germline V lookup: CDR1 LGHNA, CDR2 YNFKEQ. Here the CDR3 reads CASSQDMVGLALPYNEQFF. The DNA of the CDR3 is TGTGCCAGCAGCCAAGATATGGTGGGACTAGCATTGCCCTACAATGAGCAGTTCTTC.

This chain connects TRBV29-1 to TRBJ2-5; D is unclear. The V gene lost 1 base and the J gene lost 4 bases, with 4 bases spanning the gap. The CDR3 contains 11 residues. Germline CDR1 SQVTM, CDR2 ANQGSEA. The CDR3 DNA is TGCAGCGTTGAAGGGCCAGAGACCCAGTACTTC. This codes for CSVEGPETQYF.

The chain combines TRBV18 with TRBJ2-1, with D maybe TRBD1 (5 bases). CDR3 length: 11 residues. V lost 2 bases and J lost 9, with 5 bases in between. Germline CDR1 and CDR2: KGHSH and LQKENI. CDR3 in amino acids: CASSPDSEQFF. The DNA of the CDR3 is TGTGCCAGCTCACCAGACAGTGAGCAGTTCTTC.

CDR3 DNA: TGTGCCAGCAGTTACTCGCCCCCAGGGGCCGGGGAGCTGTTTTTT. Amino acid sequence: CASSYSPPGAGELFF. V usage is TRBV6-5 and J usage is TRBJ2-2, with a tentative D call TRBD1 (6 bases). Germline CDR1 MNHEY, CDR2 SVGAGI. The V and J ends lost 0 bases and 6 bases respectively, with 11 bases between them. The CDR3 loop spans 15 amino acids.

The genes are TRBV27 and TRBJ2-1; 8 nucleotides match TRBD1. The length of the CDR3 is 15 residues. Germline lookup yields CDR1 MNHEY and CDR2 SMNVEV (reference sequence). Trimming removed 4 bases from V and 7 bases from J; junction bases left unmatched: 9. This CDR3 reads CASSSPGDRRNEQFF. The CDR3 nucleotides read TGTGCCAGCAGTTCCCCCGGGGACAGGAGGAATGAGCAGTTCTTC.

CDR3 protein: CATSRVLGTGELFF. The CDR3 DNA reads TGTGCCACCAGCAGAGTTCTCGGTACCGGGGAGCTGTTTTTT. This chain links TRBV15 with TRBJ2-2; unclear D gene. Germline V gives CDR1 LNHNV, CDR2 YYDKDF (reference sequence). V was trimmed by 1 base and J by 5 bases, leaving 8 bases between them. This CDR3 is 14 amino acids long.

The chain employs TRBV14 and TRBJ2-7, with D uncertain. Trimming left V 2 bases short and J 2 bases short, with 4 bases between. Germline V gene sequence: CDR1 SGHDN, CDR2 FVKESK. The CDR3 is 12 residues long. The CDR3 nucleotides are TGTGCCAGCAGCCAACTCCCCTACGAGCAGTACTTC. Residues: CASSQLPYEQYF.

The gene calls are TRBV27 and TRBJ1-2, with 7 bases identical to TRBD1. Germline loops: CDR1 MNHEY, CDR2 SMNVEV (reference sequence). The CDR3 spans 13 residues. V trimming: 5 bases; J trimming: 3 bases; junction bases outside the gene matches: 3. The CDR3 region is CASSPGQDYGYTF. The CDR3 coding sequence is TGTGCCAGCAGTCCCGGACAGGACTATGGCTACACCTTC.

This rearrangement joins TRBV5-1 to TRBJ2-3, with 12 positions matching TRBD1. Germline trimming cut 3 bases from V and 6 bases from J; bases unmatched to any gene: 8. There are 16 residues in the CDR3. Germline CDR1 SGHRS, CDR2 YFSETQ. For the CDR3, the DNA is TGCGCCAGCAGCTCAAAGGGACAGGGGGCGCGCGATACGCAGTATTTT. Protein product: CASSSKGQGARDTQYF.

This clone has only a few counts. The V and J genes are TRBV6-5 and TRBJ2-5, with D uncertain. With 2 bases removed from V and 2 bases from J, the gap between germline ends came to 12 bases. Germline V gene data show CDR1 as MNHEY and CDR2 as SVGAGI. CDR3 size: 15 residues. The CDR3 sequence: CASSYGVGTQETQYF. In DNA, the CDR3 is TGTGCCAGCAGTTACGGCGTGGGCACTCAAGAGACCCAGTACTTC.

The chain is built from TRBV4-3 and TRBJ2-5, with 7 bases aligning to TRBD2. Germline V CDR1 and CDR2: LGHNA, YSLEER. V dropped 0 bases and J dropped 6; count of bases not matched to a gene: 13. The CDR3 contains 17 residues. CDR3 coding DNA: TGCGCCAGCAGCCAAGAAGTCGTCCACGTAAGCGGGAAGACCCAGTACTTC. This translates into CASSQEVVHVSGKTQYF.

J is TRBJ2-1 and V is TRBV10-2, with TRBD1 matching over 7 bases. Trimming took 6 bases from V and 4 from J; bases not matched to a gene: 21. The CDR3 contains 19 residues. Germline V gene lookup returns CDR1 WSHSY and CDR2 SAAADI. The CDR3 DNA reads TGCGCCAGCAGGATTAAAGGGGGCGTTGAGCGATTTCGATACAATGAGCAGTTCTTC. This codes for CASRIKGGVERFRYNEQFF.

The genes are TRBV27 and TRBJ2-1; TRBD2 is a possible D gene (7 bases). The germline CDR1 and CDR2 sequences are MNHEY and SMNVEV (reference sequence). The CDR3 loop spans 13 amino acids. V lost 6 bases, J lost 9 bases, and 15 bases lay in between. The CDR3 here is CASRTQGGGEQFF. DNA of the CDR3: TGTGCCAGCAGAACTCAGGGAGGGGGTGAGCAGTTCTTC.

The chain links TRBV9 to TRBJ2-2; D perhaps matches TRBD2 (6 bases). Trimming left V 4 bases short and J 1 base short, with 20 bases between. CDR3 size: 18 residues. Germline V gene data show CDR1 as SGDLS and CDR2 as YYNGEE. This CDR3 reads CASSPGPGTHQNTGELFF. CDR3 in DNA: TGTGCCAGCAGCCCCGGACCGGGGACTCATCAGAACACCGGGGAGCTGTTTTTT.

The chain employs TRBV5-1 and TRBJ2-5; 16 bases are shared with TRBD2. This CDR3 contains 15 residues. Trimming cost V 4 bases and J 5 bases; bases outside gene matches: 2. Per the germline V gene, CDR1 is SGHRS and CDR2 is YFSETQ. The CDR3 nucleotides are TGCGCCAGCAGCCGGGGACTAGCGGGAGGGGAGACCCAGTACTTC. Encoded protein: CASSRGLAGGETQYF.

This clone was observed a handful of times. The CDR3 DNA reads TGTGCCAGCATTAGAGGGGACAGGGCGGCTCTCGCTGGAAACACCATATATTTT. It codes for CASIRGDRAALAGNTIYF. The genes are TRBV21-1 and TRBJ1-3; the DNA was not compared with TRBD1, the D call given in the table. TRBV21-1 is given as a pseudogene. This CDR3 is 18 amino acids long.

The chain uses TRBV7-6 and TRBJ2-1, with TRBD1 matching over 8 bases. V was clipped by 5 bases and J by 2 bases; unmatched bases: 8. This CDR3 is 16 amino acids long. CDR1 and CDR2 from the germline V gene are SGHVS and FNYEAQ. This CDR3 is CASSLRDRGPYNEQFF. CDR3 nucleotides: TGTGCCAGCAGCCTAAGAGACAGGGGCCCCTACAATGAGCAGTTCTTC.

The rearrangement links TRBV27 to TRBJ1-2; 8 positions agree with TRBD1. Trimming cost V 7 bases and J 0 bases; bases outside gene matches: 1. The CDR3 has 13 amino acids. Germline V gene lookup returns CDR1 MNHEY and CDR2 SMNVEV (reference sequence). The CDR3 loop reads CASKDRANYGYTF. The CDR3 region has the DNA TGTGCCAGCAAGGACAGGGCTAACTATGGCTACACCTTC.

The chain is built from TRBV21-1 and TRBJ2-1; no check of the table's D call, TRBD2, against the DNA was made. TRBV21-1 is a pseudogene. The CDR3 spans 13 residues. This CDR3 reads CASSKQKRNEQFF. The CDR3 DNA reads TGTGCCAGCAGCAAACAAAAGAGGAATGAGCAGTTCTTC.

This rearrangement joins TRBV2 to TRBJ2-2; TRBD2 aligns across 16 bases. The germline V gene encodes CDR1 SNHLY and CDR2 FYNNEI. The CDR3 is 16 amino acids. With 6 bases clipped from V and 7 bases from J, the junction kept 5 bases outside the gene matches. CDR3 residues: CASRGTSGRANGELFF. The CDR3 coding sequence is TGTGCCAGCAGGGGGACTAGCGGGAGGGCGAACGGGGAGCTGTTTTTT.

J is TRBJ2-3 and V is TRBV11-2; TRBD1 might be the D (6 bases). The CDR3 loop spans 15 amino acids. Germline assignment: CDR1 SGHAT and CDR2 FQNNGV. Trimming removed 0 bases at V and 1 base at J, with 8 bases between. The CDR3 DNA reads as TGTGCCAGCAGCTTAGAAGCAGGGGGCACAGATACGCAGTATTTT. Protein: CASSLEAGGTDTQYF.

V and J are TRBV25-1 and TRBJ1-2; TRBD1 is a possible D gene (6 bases). This CDR3 contains 16 residues. Trimming shortened V by 3 bases and J by 13 bases, and 27 bases separated the two germline ends. The germline V gene has CDR1 MGHDK and CDR2 SYGVNS. CDR3: CASSDRGNGGQGALTF. In DNA form, the CDR3 reads TGTGCCAGCAGTGATAGAGGAAATGGGGGACAAGGTGCCCTCACCTTC.